These 16 T cell receptor beta chains share one sample of origin, sequenced in a study of blood T cell repertoires in COVID-19. Method: immunoSEQ multiplex PCR; TCRdb's copy keeps in-frame clones and lacks some. This table holds approximately 71,000 clones, roughly 84% found once. Sequencing used peripheral blood. These receptors all come from a man aged 45 to 65 with acute or convalescent COVID-19.

CDR3 bases: TGCGCCAGCAGCCAAGTACTAGCGGATTACGAGCAGTACTTC. Its protein is CASSQVLADYEQYF. This chain joins TRBV4-1 and TRBJ2-7, with TRBD2 matching over 8 bases. Trimming took 1 base from V and 4 from J; bases not matched to a gene: 3. This CDR3 is built from 14 residues. CDR1 and CDR2 from the germline V gene are MGHRA and YSYEKL.

The V gene is TRBV12-3 or TRBV12-4, the J gene TRBJ1-3; perhaps TRBD1 as D (5 bases). V lost 7 bases, J lost 4 bases, and 8 bases lay in between. The CDR3 is 12 residues long. The CDR3 DNA is TGTGCCAGCACCCGGACAGGAAACACCATATATTTT. This gives the protein CASTRTGNTIYF.

In the case of this clone: Other DNA sequences in this sample translate to the same CDR3. The chain uses TRBV19 and TRBJ1-4; D is unresolved. The V end was cut by 3 bases, the J end by 5 bases, with 7 bases between. CDR1 and CDR2 from the germline V gene are LNHDA and SQIVND (reference sequence). The CDR3 runs to 13 residues. This CDR3 is CASSMSLNEKLFF. Here the CDR3 DNA reads TGTGCCAGTAGTATGAGTCTGAATGAAAAACTGTTTTTT. Combining the CDR3 with reference TRBV19 and TRBJ1-4 gives the whole variable domain DGGITQSPKYLFRKEGQNVTLSCEQNLNHDAMYWYRQDPGQGLRLIYYSQIVNDFQKGDIAEGYSVSREKKESFPLTVTSAQKNPTAFYLCASSMSLNEKLFFGSGTQLSVL.

This CDR3 reads CASSIEGLAVSYNEQFF. In nucleotides, the CDR3 is TGTGCCAGTAGTATAGAGGGACTAGCGGTATCCTACAATGAGCAGTTCTTC. This chain uses TRBV19 with TRBJ2-1; 11 positions match TRBD2. Germline V gene lookup returns CDR1 LNHDA and CDR2 SQIVND (reference sequence). Losses at the gene ends were 0 bases for V and 1 base for J; bases not matched to a gene: 2. CDR3 length: 17 residues.

This sequence joins TRBV5-1 and TRBJ1-1; 7 nucleotides align to TRBD1. CDR3 size: 14 residues. V lost 2 bases, J lost 4 bases, and 5 bases stayed unmatched. Germline CDR1 SGHRS, CDR2 YFSETQ. The CDR3 coding sequence is TGCGCCAGCAGCTTCACAGGGGAAGGCACTGAAGCTTTCTTT. Its protein product is CASSFTGEGTEAFF.

This clone appeared a few times. The V gene is TRBV7-9, the J gene TRBJ2-7, with D perhaps TRBD1 (6 bases). The CDR3 has 13 residues. V lost 5 bases and J lost 3, with 11 bases in between. The germline gives CDR1 SEHNR, CDR2 FQNEAQ (reference sequence). The chain's CDR3 is CASSRGTSYEQYF. The CDR3 coding sequence is TGTGCCAGCAGCAGAGGGACAAGCTACGAGCAGTACTTC.

This clone has more than one count but fewer than ten. The chain is built from TRBV18 and TRBJ2-3; TRBD1 matches 9 bases. The CDR3 totals 15 residues. V lost 6 bases to trimming and J lost 6 bases; unmatched junction nucleotides: 10. Germline CDR1 is KGHSH and CDR2 is LQKENI. The CDR3 reads CASSNRGPSGDTQYF. CDR3 bases: TGTGCCAGCTCGAACAGGGGGCCCTCGGGGGATACGCAGTATTTT. Variable domain in full (rest from reference TRBV18 and TRBJ2-3): NAGVMQNPRHLVRRRGQEARLRCSPMKGHSHVYWYRQLPEEGLKFMVYLQKENIIDESGMPKERFSAEFPKEGPSILRIQQVVRGDSAAYFCASSNRGPSGDTQYFGPGTRLTVL.

The chain is built from TRBV4-1 and TRBJ1-5; D is unresolved. Per germline, CDR1 MGHRA and CDR2 YSYEKL. This CDR3 has 15 residues. Between the trimmed V and J ends, which lost 0 bases and 4 bases, there was a span of 10 bases. CDR3 sequence: CASSQEEVRNQPQHF. The CDR3 nucleotides read TGCGCCAGCAGCCAAGAGGAGGTTAGGAATCAGCCCCAGCATTTT.

The chain carries TRBV19 and TRBJ2-5, with D possibly TRBD2 on 6 matching bases. The V and J ends lost 5 bases and 4 bases respectively, with 11 bases between them. Germline V lookup: CDR1 LNHDA, CDR2 SQIVND (reference sequence). This CDR3 region has 13 residues. The chain's CDR3 is CASSLREVETQYF. The CDR3 DNA is TGTGCCAGTAGTCTCAGGGAGGTAGAGACCCAGTACTTC.

The table lists this clone with a few counts. This chain connects TRBV5-4 to TRBJ1-2; TRBD1 matches 9 bases. With 2 bases clipped from V and 3 bases from J, the junction kept 11 bases outside the gene matches. The CDR3 sequence is 17 residues long. Looked up from germline, CDR1 is SGHNT and CDR2 is YYREEE (reference sequence). CDR3 in amino acids: CASSLKRGQGLHYGYTF. CDR3 sequence (DNA): TGTGCCAGCAGCTTAAAGAGGGGACAGGGATTACACTATGGCTACACCTTC.

The chain uses TRBV18 and TRBJ1-1; the D gene is possibly TRBD1 (6 bases). Germline V gives CDR1 KGHSH, CDR2 LQKENI. Deletions cut 2 bases from V and 5 bases from J, with 21 bases between. The CDR3 is 17 residues long. The CDR3 loop is CASSPFLNREMGTEAFF. The CDR3 DNA is TGTGCCAGCTCACCATTCTTGAACAGGGAGATGGGTACTGAAGCTTTCTTT. Full variable domain (missing parts from reference TRBV18 and TRBJ1-1): NAGVMQNPRHLVRRRGQEARLRCSPMKGHSHVYWYRQLPEEGLKFMVYLQKENIIDESGMPKERFSAEFPKEGPSILRIQQVVRGDSAAYFCASSPFLNREMGTEAFFGQGTRLTVV.

This clone was counted only a few times. The chain carries TRBV7-9 and TRBJ1-3; D is undetermined. V was trimmed by 6 bases and J by 0 bases, leaving 6 bases between them. Germline lookup yields CDR1 SEHNR and CDR2 FQNEAQ (reference sequence). CDR3 length: 13 amino acids. This chain's CDR3 is CASSWSSGNTIYF. The DNA of the CDR3 is TGTGCCAGCAGTTGGAGCTCTGGAAACACCATATATTTT.

The chain couples TRBV5-1 to TRBJ2-7, with TRBD1 as a possible D gene (6 bases). V gave up 4 bases and J gave up 7 bases, with 12 bases separating them. This CDR3 contains 12 residues. Germline CDR1 and CDR2: SGHRS and YFSETQ. The CDR3 DNA reads as TGCGCCAGCAGCCGGGACATGTTTGAGCAGTACTTC. It specifies CASSRDMFEQYF.

The gene calls are TRBV7-9 and TRBJ1-2; the match to TRBD1 covers 8 bases. J lost 3 bases, V lost 5 bases, and 8 bases had no gene match. The length of the CDR3 is 15 residues. Per germline, CDR1 SEHNR and CDR2 FQNEAQ (reference sequence). The CDR3 DNA reads as TGTGCCAGCAGCCTTACCACGGACAGGGACTATGGCTACACCTTC. Protein product: CASSLTTDRDYGYTF.

The chain is built from TRBV28 and TRBJ1-2; D might be TRBD1 (5 bases). CDR3 length: 15 residues. V lost 1 base and J lost 2, with 11 bases in between. CDR1 is MDHEN and CDR2 is SYDVKM in the germline V gene. CDR3 DNA: TGTGCCAGCAGTTTATCAGGGATGGCCAACTATGGCTACACCTTC. As protein: CASSLSGMANYGYTF.

The V and J genes are TRBV6-5 and TRBJ1-1; D is perhaps TRBD1 (5 bases). V dropped 6 bases and J dropped 10 bases, with 12 bases sitting between them. Per the germline V gene, CDR1 is MNHEY and CDR2 is SVGAGI. The CDR3 extends over 11 amino acids. DNA of the CDR3: TGTGCCAGCAGAAACCAGGGTCTAGCTTTCTTT. This codes for CASRNQGLAFF.